The rows below give T cell receptor beta chains drawn from one sample of a study of T cell changes during pregnancy in multiple sclerosis. Data came from immunoSEQ multiplex PCR; TCRdb stores just in-frame clones and leaves some out. The sample holds just under 50,000 clones, approximately 93% seen once. The input for sequencing was CD4+ T cells from peripheral blood mononuclear cells, taken in the third trimester of pregnancy. The receptors come from a female donor with multiple sclerosis, enrolled in a pregnancy study. The CDR3 runs from the conserved cysteine through the conserved F or W. A D gene is named only where the DNA matches it firmly. Clone size is stated in some rows and not others, as once, few, many or a class when expanded.

size: -
J: TRBJ2-7
V: TRBV28
D: TRBD2
CDR3: CATVRTSGVHEQYF
DNA: TGTGCCACCGTCCGGACTAGCGGGGTCCACGAGCAGTACTTC

size: -
J: TRBJ2-1
V: TRBV14
D: TRBD2
CDR3: CASSQDVAGTSGRFFHEQFF
DNA: TGTGCCAGCAGCCAAGACGTAGCCGGGACTAGCGGGAGATTTTTCCATGAGCAGTTCTTC

size: once
J: TRBJ1-2
V: TRBV28
D: -
CDR3: CVSLGGSYGYTF
DNA: TGTGTCTCACTGGGGGGATCCTATGGCTACACCTTC

size: -
J: TRBJ1-3
V: TRBV19
D: TRBD1
CDR3: CASSIEGASGNTIYF
DNA: TGTGCCAGTAGTATTGAGGGGGCCAGTGGAAACACCATATATTTT

size: -
J: TRBJ2-3
V: TRBV5-1
D: TRBD2
CDR3: CASSLNRGGLDTQYF
DNA: TGCGCCAGCAGCTTGAACCGGGGGGGCCTAGATACGCAGTATTTT

size: -
J: TRBJ2-7
V: TRBV10-3
D: -
CDR3: CAISVLYEQYF
DNA: TGTGCCATCAGTGTCCTCTACGAGCAGTACTTC

size: -
J: TRBJ2-3
V: TRBV29-1
D: -
CDR3: CSVALKEDTQYF
DNA: TGCAGCGTTGCACTAAAGGAGGATACGCAGTATTTT

size: once
J: TRBJ2-3
V: TRBV5-4
D: -
CDR3: CASSFPAAGTQYF
DNA: TGTGCCAGCAGCTTTCCAGCGGCGGGTACGCAGTATTTT

size: -
J: TRBJ1-3
V: TRBV6-6
D: TRBD1
CDR3: CASRLRQGANTIYF
DNA: TGTGCCAGCAGACTTAGACAGGGGGCAAACACCATATATTTT

size: -
J: TRBJ2-3
V: TRBV5-4
D: TRBD2
CDR3: CASTGSRAGVDTQYF
DNA: TGTGCCAGCACCGGGTCCAGAGCGGGAGTAGATACGCAGTATTTT

size: -
J: TRBJ1-2
V: TRBV6-1
D: TRBD1
CDR3: CASGGTGALYGYTF
DNA: TGTGCCAGCGGGGGGACAGGAGCCCTCTATGGCTACACCTTC

size: -
J: TRBJ2-5
V: TRBV7-2
D: TRBD2
CDR3: CASSLTSGGTETQYF
DNA: TGTGCCAGCAGCTTGACTAGCGGGGGTACTGAGACCCAGTACTTC

size: -
J: TRBJ1-5
V: TRBV30
D: -
CDR3: CAWSPPGGGIQPQHF
DNA: TGTGCCTGGAGTCCACCCGGGGGGGGGATTCAGCCCCAGCATTTT

size: -
J: TRBJ1-6
V: TRBV4-1
D: TRBD1
CDR3: CASSQQIQGRNSPLHF
DNA: TGCGCCAGCAGCCAACAGATACAGGGGCGAAATTCACCCCTCCACTTT

size: -
J: TRBJ2-7
V: TRBV5-6
D: TRBD1
CDR3: CASSSWTGGFYEQYF
DNA: TGTGCCAGCAGCTCATGGACAGGGGGCTTCTACGAGCAGTACTTC

size: -
J: TRBJ1-2
V: TRBV18
D: -
CDR3: CASSPKGGYDYGYTF
DNA: TGTGCCAGCTCACCAAAGGGAGGGTACGACTATGGCTACACCTTC

size: -
J: TRBJ1-4
V: TRBV5-5
D: TRBD1
CDR3: CASSTPGGLGEKLFF
DNA: TGTGCCAGCAGCACCCCAGGGGGCCTGGGTGAAAAACTGTTTTTT

size: -
J: TRBJ1-2
V: TRBV27
D: TRBD1
CDR3: CASSPRDSPIYGYTF
DNA: TGTGCCAGCAGTCCCAGGGACAGTCCCATCTATGGCTACACCTTC

size: -
J: TRBJ2-1
V: TRBV2
D: TRBD2
CDR3: CASRAGTSGSNEQFF
DNA: TGTGCCAGCAGGGCCGGGACTAGCGGGAGTAATGAGCAGTTCTTC

size: -
J: TRBJ2-1
V: TRBV4-3
D: TRBD2
CDR3: CASSRSGGYNEQFF
DNA: TGCGCCAGCAGCCGGAGCGGGGGGTACAATGAGCAGTTCTTC

size: -
J: TRBJ2-4
V: TRBV7-2
D: TRBD2
CDR3: CASSLGGGVAKNIQYF
DNA: TGTGCCAGCAGCTTAGGTGGGGGGGTAGCCAAAAACATTCAGTACTTC

size: -
J: TRBJ1-5
V: TRBV15
D: TRBD1
CDR3: CATSGPRTGGNQPQHF
DNA: TGTGCCACCAGCGGCCCAAGGACAGGGGGCAATCAGCCCCAGCATTTT

size: -
J: TRBJ2-2
V: TRBV9
D: TRBD2
CDR3: CASSVGSGGGELFF
DNA: TGTGCCAGCAGCGTAGGCAGCGGGGGCGGGGAGCTGTTTTTT

size: -
J: TRBJ1-1
V: TRBV2
D: TRBD1
CDR3: CASSADRVNTEAFF
DNA: TGTGCCAGCAGTGCGGACAGGGTGAACACTGAAGCTTTCTTT

size: -
J: TRBJ1-5
V: TRBV6-1
D: -
CDR3: CASSEAGGKGQPQHF
DNA: TGTGCCAGCAGTGAAGCCGGAGGGAAGGGTCAGCCCCAGCATTTT

size: -
J: TRBJ1-6
V: TRBV5-1
D: TRBD1
CDR3: CASSLTTGGANSPLHF
DNA: TGCGCCAGCAGCTTGACGACAGGGGGCGCGAATTCACCCCTCCACTTT

size: -
J: TRBJ1-5
V: TRBV19
D: -
CDR3: CASSTPLTGFYSNQPQHF
DNA: TGTGCCAGTAGTACACCATTAACAGGCTTCTATAGCAATCAGCCCCAGCATTTT

size: -
J: TRBJ1-1
V: TRBV5-1
D: TRBD1
CDR3: CASSWRQGGRNTEAFF
DNA: TGCGCCAGCAGCTGGAGACAGGGGGGTCGGAACACTGAAGCTTTCTTT

size: -
J: TRBJ2-3
V: TRBV7-9
D: -
CDR3: CASSLGHNTDTQYF
DNA: TGTGCCAGCAGCTTGGGCCACAACACAGATACGCAGTATTTT

size: once
J: TRBJ2-7
V: TRBV7-2
D: -
CDR3: CASSQDRGGEQYF
DNA: TGTGCCAGCAGCCAAGACAGGGGAGGGGAGCAGTACTTC

size: -
J: TRBJ2-2
V: TRBV6-1
D: TRBD2
CDR3: CASSELAGVGGELFF
DNA: TGTGCCAGCAGTGAACTAGCGGGAGTGGGCGGGGAGCTGTTTTTT

size: -
J: TRBJ1-1
V: TRBV29-1
D: TRBD1
CDR3: CSVKTGGNTEAFF
DNA: TGCAGCGTTAAGACAGGGGGGAACACTGAAGCTTTCTTT

size: -
J: TRBJ2-1
V: TRBV5-1
D: TRBD2
CDR3: CASSSRLAGGPYNEQFF
DNA: TGCGCCAGCAGCTCGAGACTAGCGGGAGGGCCCTACAATGAGCAGTTCTTC

size: -
J: TRBJ1-5
V: TRBV19
D: -
CDR3: CASSPAGGRNQPQHF
DNA: TGTGCCAGTAGTCCCGCGGGGGGCCGCAATCAGCCCCAGCATTTT

size: once
J: TRBJ1-6
V: TRBV2
D: -
CDR3: CASSGTRGLSPLHF
DNA: TGTGCCAGCAGCGGAACAAGGGGTCTTTCACCCCTCCACTTT

size: -
J: TRBJ2-1
V: TRBV6-6
D: -
CDR3: CASTDPGSEQFF
DNA: TGTGCCAGCACCGACCCGGGTTCGGAGCAGTTCTTC

size: -
J: TRBJ1-1
V: TRBV7-3
D: -
CDR3: CASSSRGYTEAFF
DNA: TGTGCCAGCAGCTCTCGGGGGTACACTGAAGCTTTCTTT

size: -
J: TRBJ1-1
V: TRBV7-3
D: TRBD1
CDR3: CASSPDRGLGLNTEAFF
DNA: TGTGCCAGCAGCCCGGACAGGGGGCTAGGTCTCAACACTGAAGCTTTCTTT

size: -
J: TRBJ2-5
V: TRBV7-9
D: -
CDR3: CASSYYETQYF
DNA: TGTGCCAGCAGCTACTATGAGACCCAGTACTTC

size: -
J: TRBJ1-1
V: TRBV10-1
D: -
CDR3: CASSVGNEGDTEAFF
DNA: TGCGCCAGCAGTGTGGGGAATGAGGGAGATACTGAAGCTTTCTTT

size: -
J: TRBJ2-2
V: TRBV30
D: TRBD2
CDR3: CAWRGGSYDTGELFF
DNA: TGTGCCTGGAGGGGGGGGAGTTACGACACCGGGGAGCTGTTTTTT

size: -
J: TRBJ1-1
V: TRBV7-9
D: -
CDR3: CASSFRGNTEAFF
DNA: TGTGCCAGCAGCTTCAGGGGAAACACTGAAGCTTTCTTT

size: -
J: TRBJ1-3
V: TRBV30
D: -
CDR3: CAWTTPTVEGNTIYF
DNA: TGTGCCTGGACCACACCGACAGTGGAGGGAAACACCATATATTTT

size: few
J: TRBJ1-2
V: TRBV4-1
D: TRBD1
CDR3: CASSQPVGTGNYGYTF
DNA: TGCGCCAGCAGCCAACCTGTTGGGACAGGGAACTATGGCTACACCTTC

size: -
J: TRBJ2-3
V: TRBV6-6
D: TRBD2
CDR3: CASSRAAGTYTDTQYF
DNA: TGTGCCAGCAGTCGAGCAGCGGGGACCTACACAGATACGCAGTATTTT

size: -
J: TRBJ2-7
V: TRBV28
D: TRBD1
CDR3: CASNAGTGGSNEQYF
DNA: TGTGCCAGCAACGCGGGGACAGGGGGCTCCAACGAGCAGTACTTC

size: -
J: TRBJ2-2
V: TRBV6-1
D: -
CDR3: CASSVIRGTGELFF
DNA: TGTGCCAGCAGTGTCATCAGGGGCACCGGGGAGCTGTTTTTT

size: -
J: TRBJ2-5
V: TRBV7-9
D: TRBD1
CDR3: CASRNPSPGQKETQYF
DNA: TGTGCCAGCAGAAATCCGTCCCCGGGACAGAAAGAGACCCAGTACTTC

size: -
J: TRBJ1-1
V: TRBV15
D: -
CDR3: CATSAGMNTEAFF
DNA: TGTGCCACCAGCGCAGGGATGAACACTGAAGCTTTCTTT

size: -
J: TRBJ1-2
V: TRBV9
D: TRBD1
CDR3: CASSVGDRGVYGYTF
DNA: TGTGCCAGCAGCGTAGGGGACAGGGGGGTGTATGGCTACACCTTC

size: -
J: TRBJ1-5
V: TRBV6-6
D: -
CDR3: CASSTPGVQPQHF
DNA: TGTGCCAGCAGTACGCCAGGGGTTCAGCCCCAGCATTTT

size: -
J: TRBJ2-1
V: TRBV5-8
D: TRBD2
CDR3: CASSRSGRDYNEQFF
DNA: TGTGCCAGCAGTCGAAGCGGGAGGGACTACAATGAGCAGTTCTTC

size: -
J: TRBJ2-7
V: TRBV5-4
D: -
CDR3: CASSTKTGTQGTYEQYF
DNA: TGTGCCAGCAGCACAAAGACCGGGACCCAGGGGACCTACGAGCAGTACTTC

size: -
J: TRBJ1-2
V: TRBV12-5
D: -
CDR3: CASGLGRGPRRGYTF
DNA: TGTGCTAGTGGTTTGGGGCGGGGTCCCAGGCGAGGCTACACCTTC

size: few
J: TRBJ2-3
V: TRBV14
D: TRBD2
CDR3: CASSHRGGTTDTQYF
DNA: TGTGCCAGCAGCCATCGGGGGGGCACCACAGATACGCAGTATTTT

size: -
J: TRBJ1-5
V: TRBV7-2
D: -
CDR3: CASSLSGGNQPQHF
DNA: TGTGCCAGCAGCCTGTCAGGGGGCAATCAGCCCCAGCATTTT

size: -
J: TRBJ1-1
V: TRBV28
D: TRBD1
CDR3: CASQTTGSGTEAFF
DNA: TGTGCCAGCCAAACGACAGGGTCGGGCACTGAAGCTTTCTTT

size: -
J: TRBJ2-3
V: TRBV7-3
D: -
CDR3: CASSSSVGTDTQYF
DNA: TGTGCCAGCAGCTCTTCGGTTGGCACAGATACGCAGTATTTT

size: -
J: TRBJ2-7
V: TRBV6-6
D: TRBD1
CDR3: CASSYSPGQGTYEQYF
DNA: TGTGCCAGCAGTTACTCACCGGGACAGGGGACCTACGAGCAGTACTTC

size: -
J: TRBJ1-5
V: TRBV15
D: -
CDR3: CATSRVDRYSNQPQHF
DNA: TGTGCCACCAGCAGAGTCGACAGATATAGCAATCAGCCCCAGCATTTT